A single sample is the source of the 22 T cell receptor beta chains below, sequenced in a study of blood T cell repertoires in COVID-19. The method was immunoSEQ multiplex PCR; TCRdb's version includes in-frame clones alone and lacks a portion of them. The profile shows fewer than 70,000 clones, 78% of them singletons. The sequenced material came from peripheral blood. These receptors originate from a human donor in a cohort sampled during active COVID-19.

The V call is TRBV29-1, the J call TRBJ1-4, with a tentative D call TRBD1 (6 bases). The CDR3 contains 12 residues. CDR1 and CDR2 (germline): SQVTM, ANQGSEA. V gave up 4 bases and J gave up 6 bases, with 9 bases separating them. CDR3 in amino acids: CSVGEGDEKLFF. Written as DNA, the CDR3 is TGCAGCGTTGGTGAGGGGGATGAAAAACTGTTTTTT. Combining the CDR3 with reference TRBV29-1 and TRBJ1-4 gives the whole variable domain SAVISQKPSRDICQRGTSLTIQCQVDSQVTMMFWYRQQPGQSLTLIATANQGSEATYESGFVIDKFPISRPNLTFSTLTVSNMSPEDSSIYLCSVGEGDEKLFFGSGTQLSVL.

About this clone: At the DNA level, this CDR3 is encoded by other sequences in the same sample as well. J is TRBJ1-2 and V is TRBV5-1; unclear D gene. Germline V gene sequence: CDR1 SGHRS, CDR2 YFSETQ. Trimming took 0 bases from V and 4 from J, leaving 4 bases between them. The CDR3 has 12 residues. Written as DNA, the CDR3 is TGCGCCAGCAGCTTGGACGGCTATGGCTACACCTTC. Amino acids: CASSLDGYGYTF.

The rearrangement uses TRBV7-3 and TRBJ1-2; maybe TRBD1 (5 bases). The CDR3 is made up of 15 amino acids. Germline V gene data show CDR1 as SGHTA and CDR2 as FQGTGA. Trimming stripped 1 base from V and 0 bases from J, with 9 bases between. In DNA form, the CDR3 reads TGTGCCAGCAGCTTAAGGGCGGACACTAACTATGGCTACACCTTC. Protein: CASSLRADTNYGYTF.

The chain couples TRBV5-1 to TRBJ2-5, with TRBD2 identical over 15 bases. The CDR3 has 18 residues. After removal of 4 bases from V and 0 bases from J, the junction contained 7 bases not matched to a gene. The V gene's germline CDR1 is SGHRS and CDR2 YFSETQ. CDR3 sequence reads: CASSRGLAGGPYQETQYF. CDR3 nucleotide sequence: TGCGCCAGCAGCAGGGGACTAGCGGGGGGCCCCTACCAAGAGACCCAGTACTTC.

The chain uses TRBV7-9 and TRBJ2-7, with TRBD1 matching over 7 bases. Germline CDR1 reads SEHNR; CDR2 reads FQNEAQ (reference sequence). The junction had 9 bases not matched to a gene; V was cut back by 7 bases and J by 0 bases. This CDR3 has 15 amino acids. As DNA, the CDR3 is TGTGCCAGCACCCTACAGGGGACCTTCTCCTACGAGCAGTACTTC. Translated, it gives CASTLQGTFSYEQYF.

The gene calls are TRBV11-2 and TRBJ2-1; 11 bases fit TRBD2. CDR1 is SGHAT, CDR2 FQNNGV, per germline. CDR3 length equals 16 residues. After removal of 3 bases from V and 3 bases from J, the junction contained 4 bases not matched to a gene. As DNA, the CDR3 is TGTGCCAGCAGCTTGCCGGGACTAGCGGACTACAATGAGCAGTTCTTC. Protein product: CASSLPGLADYNEQFF.

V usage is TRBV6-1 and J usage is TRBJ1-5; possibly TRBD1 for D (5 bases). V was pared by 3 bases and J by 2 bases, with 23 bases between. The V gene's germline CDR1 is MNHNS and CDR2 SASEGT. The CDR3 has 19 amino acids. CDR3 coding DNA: TGTGCCAGCAGTGAGGGGTCTTCTTTTACGACGGGGGGCAATCAGCCCCAGCATTTT. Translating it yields CASSEGSSFTTGGNQPQHF.

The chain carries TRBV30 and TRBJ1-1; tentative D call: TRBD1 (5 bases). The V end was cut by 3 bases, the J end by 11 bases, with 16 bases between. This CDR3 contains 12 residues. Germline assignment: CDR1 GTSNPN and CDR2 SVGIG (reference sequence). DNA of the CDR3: TGTGCCTGGAGGACCTTGGCAGGGATGGCTTTCTTT. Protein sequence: CAWRTLAGMAFF.

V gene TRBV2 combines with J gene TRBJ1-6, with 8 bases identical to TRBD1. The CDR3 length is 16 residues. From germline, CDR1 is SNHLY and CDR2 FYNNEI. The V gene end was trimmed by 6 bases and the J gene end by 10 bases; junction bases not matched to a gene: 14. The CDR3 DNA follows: TGTGCCAGCAGCGTTGCAGGACAGGGTGATGGATCACCCCTCCACTTT. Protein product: CASSVAGQGDGSPLHF.

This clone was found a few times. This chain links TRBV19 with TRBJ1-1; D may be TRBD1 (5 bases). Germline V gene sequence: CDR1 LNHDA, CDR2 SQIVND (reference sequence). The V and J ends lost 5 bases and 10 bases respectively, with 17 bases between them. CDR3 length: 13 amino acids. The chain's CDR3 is CASSPAAERGAFF. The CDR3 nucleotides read TGTGCCAGTAGTCCTGCCGCAGAAAGGGGAGCTTTCTTT.

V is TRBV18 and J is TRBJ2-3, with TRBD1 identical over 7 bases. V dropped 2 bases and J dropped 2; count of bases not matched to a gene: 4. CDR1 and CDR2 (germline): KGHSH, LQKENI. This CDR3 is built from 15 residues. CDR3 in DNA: TGTGCCAGCTCACCATCACAGGGGACCACAGATACGCAGTATTTT. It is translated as CASSPSQGTTDTQYF.

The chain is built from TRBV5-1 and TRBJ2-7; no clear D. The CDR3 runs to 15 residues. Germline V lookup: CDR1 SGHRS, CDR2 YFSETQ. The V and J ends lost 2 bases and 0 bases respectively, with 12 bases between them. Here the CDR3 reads CASSFSGISSYEQYF. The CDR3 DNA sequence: TGCGCCAGCAGCTTCAGTGGCATAAGCTCCTACGAGCAGTACTTC.

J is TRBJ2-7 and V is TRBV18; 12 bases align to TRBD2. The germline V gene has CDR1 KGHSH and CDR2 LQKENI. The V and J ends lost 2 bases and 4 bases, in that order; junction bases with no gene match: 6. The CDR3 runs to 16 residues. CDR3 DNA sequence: TGTGCCAGCTCACCAGGACTAGCGGGGCGACAGTACGAGCAGTACTTC. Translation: CASSPGLAGRQYEQYF.

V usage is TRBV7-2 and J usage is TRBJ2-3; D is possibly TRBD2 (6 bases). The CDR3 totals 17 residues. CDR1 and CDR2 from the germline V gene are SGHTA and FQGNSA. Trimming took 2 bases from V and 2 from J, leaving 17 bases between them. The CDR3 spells CASSLSAGYELTDTQYF. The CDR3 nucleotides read TGTGCCAGCAGCTTATCCGCGGGATACGAACTCACAGATACGCAGTATTTT. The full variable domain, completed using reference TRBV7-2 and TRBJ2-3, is GAGVSQSPSNKVTEKGKDVELRCDPISGHTALYWYRQSLGQGLEFLIYFQGNSAPDKSGLPSDRFSAERTGGSVSTLTIQRTQQEDSAVYLCASSLSAGYELTDTQYFGPGTRLTVL.

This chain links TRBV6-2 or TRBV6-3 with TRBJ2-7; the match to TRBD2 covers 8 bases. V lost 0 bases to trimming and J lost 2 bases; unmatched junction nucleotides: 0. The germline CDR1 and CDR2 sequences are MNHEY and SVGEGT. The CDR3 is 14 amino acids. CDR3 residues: CASSYSGLAYEQYF. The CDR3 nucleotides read TGTGCCAGCAGTTACTCGGGACTAGCCTACGAGCAGTACTTC.

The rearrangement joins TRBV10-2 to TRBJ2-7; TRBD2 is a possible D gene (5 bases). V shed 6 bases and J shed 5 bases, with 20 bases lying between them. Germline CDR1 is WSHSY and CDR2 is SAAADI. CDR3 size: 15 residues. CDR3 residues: CASSKGREYSHEQYF. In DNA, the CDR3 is TGCGCCAGCAGCAAAGGGAGAGAGTATTCGCACGAGCAGTACTTC.

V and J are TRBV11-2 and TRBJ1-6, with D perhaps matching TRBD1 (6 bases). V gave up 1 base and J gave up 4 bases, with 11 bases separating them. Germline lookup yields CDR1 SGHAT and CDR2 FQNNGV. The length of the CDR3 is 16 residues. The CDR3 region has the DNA TGTGCCAGCAGCTTAGCAGGGGCACTTTATAATTCACCCCTCCACTTT. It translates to CASSLAGALYNSPLHF. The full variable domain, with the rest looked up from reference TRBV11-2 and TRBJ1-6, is EAGVAQSPRYKIIEKRQSVAFWCNPISGHATLYWYQQILGQGPKLLIQFQNNGVVDDSQLPKDRFSAERLKGVDSTLKIQPAKLEDSAVYLCASSLAGALYNSPLHFGNGTRLTVT.

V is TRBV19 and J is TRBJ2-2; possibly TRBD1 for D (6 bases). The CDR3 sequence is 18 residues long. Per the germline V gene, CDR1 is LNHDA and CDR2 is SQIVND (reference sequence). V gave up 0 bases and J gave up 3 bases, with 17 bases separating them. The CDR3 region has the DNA TGTGCCAGTAGTATAGACTGGGGACAAATGAGTTACACCGGGGAGCTGTTTTTT. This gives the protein CASSIDWGQMSYTGELFF.

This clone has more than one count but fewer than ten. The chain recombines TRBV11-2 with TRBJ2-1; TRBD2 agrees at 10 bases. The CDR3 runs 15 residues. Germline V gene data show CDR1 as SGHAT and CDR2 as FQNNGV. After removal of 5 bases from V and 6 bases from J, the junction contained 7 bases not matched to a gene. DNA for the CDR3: TGTGCCAGCAGCCGGATAGCGGGAGGCCCCAATGAGCAGTTCTTC. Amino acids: CASSRIAGGPNEQFF.

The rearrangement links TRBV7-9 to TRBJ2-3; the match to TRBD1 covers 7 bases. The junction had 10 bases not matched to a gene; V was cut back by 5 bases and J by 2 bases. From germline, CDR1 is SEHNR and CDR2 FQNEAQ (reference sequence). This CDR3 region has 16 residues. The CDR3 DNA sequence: TGTGCCAGCAGCCCGGACCTAGGGACAGACACAGATACGCAGTATTTT. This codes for CASSPDLGTDTDTQYF. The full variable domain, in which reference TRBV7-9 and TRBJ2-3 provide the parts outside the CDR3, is DTGVSQNPRHKITKRGQNVTFRCDPISEHNRLYWYRQTLGQGPEFLTYFQNEAQLEKSRLLSDRFSAERPKGSFSTLEIQRTEQGDSAMYLCASSPDLGTDTDTQYFGPGTRLTVL.

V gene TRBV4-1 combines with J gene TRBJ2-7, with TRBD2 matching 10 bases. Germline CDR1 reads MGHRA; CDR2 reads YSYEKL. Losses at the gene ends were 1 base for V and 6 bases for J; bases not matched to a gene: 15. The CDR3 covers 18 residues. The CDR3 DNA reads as TGCGCCAGCAGCCAAGGGCTCGGAGCGGGAGGGCCGGGAGGCGAGCAGTACTTC. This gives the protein CASSQGLGAGGPGGEQYF.

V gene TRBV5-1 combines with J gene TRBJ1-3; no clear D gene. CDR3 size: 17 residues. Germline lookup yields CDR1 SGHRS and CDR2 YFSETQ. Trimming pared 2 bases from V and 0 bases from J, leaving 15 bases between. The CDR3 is CASSFDLSGSSGNTIYF. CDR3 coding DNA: TGCGCCAGCAGCTTCGATTTGTCAGGATCCTCTGGAAACACCATATATTTT.